This section outlines one T cell receptor beta chain sequence together with its context. What it binds is unknown. This sample is drawn from a study of lymphopenia after photon versus proton radiotherapy. Whole-study findings and limits: After lymphocyte nadir, photon-treated repertoires showed oligoclonal expansion, especially CD8+ Temra.

The data were produced by immunoSEQ multiplex PCR, yet TCRdb's version contains in-frame clones alone and is incomplete. The table shows about 160,000 clones, with about 85% occurring only once. This specimen was peripheral blood, taken from a patient treated with photon-based radiotherapy. The source of this sequence is a man in his fifties with gastric cancer.

As DNA, the CDR3 is TGCGCCAGCAGCTTGCCCAGACAGGGGAACACCGGGGAGCTGTTTTTT. Its protein product is CASSLPRQGNTGELFF. The chain links TRBV5-1 to TRBJ2-2; 7 bases are shared with TRBD1. CDR1 SGHRS and CDR2 YFSETQ come from the germline V gene. The CDR3 covers 16 residues. V lost 1 base, J lost 1 base, and 4 bases stayed unmatched.